This T cell receptor beta chain was recorded in a study of T cells in localized non-small cell lung cancer. Regarding the study as a whole: With higher T cell density in blood came longer overall survival. Uninvolved adjacent lung showed the highest T cell clonality, exceeding tumor. Turning up in adjacent lung were a median about 56 of the top 100 tumor clones.

Comment on this clone: Its antigen is as yet unknown.

The CDR3 is 16 residues long. Germline lookup yields CDR1 MGHDK and CDR2 SYGVNS. V lost 6 bases to trimming and J lost 0 bases, with 12 bases between them. Method: immunoSEQ multiplex PCR; TCRdb's copy keeps in-frame clones and lacks some. The sample has about 77,000 clones; 85% to 90% are singletons. This material consisted of peripheral blood, taken before any cancer treatment. The origin of this receptor is a woman between 35 and 75 years old with stage I squamous cell lung carcinoma. The chain recombines TRBV25-1 with TRBJ2-6; D is undetermined. The CDR3 DNA is TGTGCCAGCAGCGAAAACATGCTCTCTGGGGCCAACGTCCTGACTTTC. Its translation: CASSENMLSGANVLTF.